This T cell receptor beta chain comes out of a study of T cell responses to AZD1222 COVID-19 vaccine. On this clone itself: Its cognate antigen is unknown.

The ends were cut back, 5 bases at V and 3 bases at J, with 14 bases in the middle. The germline gives CDR1 SGHTA, CDR2 FQGNSA. CDR3 length: 14 residues. Whole-study findings and limits: Repertoires in all cases were sampled only once the peak T cell response had passed.

Clones were sequenced by immunoSEQ multiplex PCR, and TCRdb holds only the in-frame ones, with some missing. The table shows over 100,000 clones, with approximately 90% occurring only once. The source material was peripheral blood, sampled on day 0 of AZD1222 vaccination. The chain links TRBV7-2 to TRBJ2-7; D might be TRBD1 (6 bases). The clonotype was recovered from an adult in good health. The CDR3: CASSTFGQSYEQYF. The CDR3 DNA sequence: TGTGCCAGCAGCACCTTTGGACAGAGCTACGAGCAGTACTTC.